One and the same sample provided the 30 T cell receptor beta chains below, sequenced in a study of post-analysis software for immune sequencing data. Broader study findings: About five TRBV segments (TRBV5-6, TRBV5-1 and TRBV20-1 among them) occurred more frequently in patients than in controls.

These TCRs are of unknown antigen specificity. Unique molecular identifiers were built into the TCR beta cDNA libraries. TCRdb itself ran the PCR reads through MiXCR, one entry per CDR3 protein. The table has hundreds of thousands of distinct CDR3 sequences, around 44% seen once; the top ten hold 1.5% to 2%. The source material was blood. The receptor set was obtained from a girl between 5 and 17 years old with multiple sclerosis.

The chain's CDR3 is CASRRGLAGVANYEQYF. The CDR3 nucleotides are TGTGCCAGCAGGAGGGGGTTAGCGGGAGTAGCCAACTACGAGCAGTACTTC. This chain joins TRBV6-1 and TRBJ2-7, with TRBD2 matching over 9 bases. V lost 6 bases, J lost 3 bases, and 15 bases stayed unmatched. The V gene's germline CDR1 is MNHNS and CDR2 SASEGT. The CDR3 totals 17 residues.

The CDR3 DNA follows: TGCAGCGTCGCAGAGCACTTAAATGAGCAGTTCTTC. Translation gives CSVAEHLNEQFF. The chain has TRBV29-1 and TRBJ2-1; no definite D call. Germline CDR1 reads SQVTM; CDR2 reads ANQGSEA. Trimming took 6 bases from V and 7 from J, leaving 13 bases between them. The CDR3 totals 12 residues.

V and J are TRBV12-3 or TRBV12-4 and TRBJ1-6, with no clear D. Between the trimmed V and J ends, which lost 3 bases and 8 bases, there was a span of 11 bases. The CDR3 is 14 residues long. The chain's CDR3 is CASSLRVRYSPLHF. Here the CDR3 DNA reads TGTGCCAGCAGTTTGAGGGTTCGCTATTCACCCCTCCACTTT.

This clonotype was picked up a small number of times. V is TRBV20-1 and J is TRBJ2-5; the D gene is possibly TRBD2 (6 bases). CDR1 and CDR2 from the germline V gene are DFQATT and SNEGSKA (reference sequence). V was pared by 5 bases and J by 5 bases, with 18 bases between. This CDR3 is built from 14 residues. The CDR3, as DNA: TGCAGTGCTCTCTCGGGGAGGACTGTTGAGACCCAGTACTTC. Amino acids: CSALSGRTVETQYF.

The chain recombines TRBV6-6 with TRBJ2-5; 8 nucleotides match TRBD1. Germline V lookup: CDR1 MNHNY, CDR2 SVGAGI (reference sequence). The V segment lost 6 bases and the J segment 3 bases; nucleotides outside the gene matches: 3. CDR3 length equals 13 residues. CDR3: CASRETGEETQYF. The CDR3 bases are TGTGCCAGCAGGGAGACAGGGGAAGAGACCCAGTACTTC.

This clonotype was seen once. The chain joins TRBV20-1 to TRBJ2-1; D unclear. V dropped 0 bases and J dropped 8 bases, with 5 bases sitting between them. There are 11 residues in the CDR3. Germline V gene sequence: CDR1 DFQATT, CDR2 SNEGSKA (reference sequence). The CDR3 spells CSARDVDEQFF. The CDR3 nucleotides read TGCAGTGCTAGAGATGTGGATGAGCAGTTCTTC.

The chain joins TRBV20-1 to TRBJ2-7; D gene unclear. The V gene lost 5 bases and the J gene lost 4 bases, with 9 bases spanning the gap. This CDR3 has 11 amino acids. Germline CDR1 is DFQATT and CDR2 is SNEGSKA (reference sequence). CDR3 loop: CSAWVVYEQYF. The CDR3 coding sequence is TGCAGTGCTTGGGTCGTTTACGAGCAGTACTTC.

This chain joins TRBV11-2 and TRBJ2-5; possible D gene TRBD1, 5 bases. This CDR3 is built from 15 residues. The V and J ends lost 3 bases and 5 bases respectively, with 16 bases between them. The germline gives CDR1 SGHAT, CDR2 FQNNGV. CDR3 sequence (DNA): TGTGCCAGCAGCTTTGGGGCTCTTCTGGGGGAGACCCAGTACTTC. Its translation: CASSFGALLGETQYF.

Concerning this clonotype itself: Mismatch with germline at one junction end may stem from a read error. This sequence joins TRBV7-9 and TRBJ1-6; D possibly corresponds to TRBD1 (6 bases). Per germline, CDR1 SEHNR and CDR2 FQNEAQ (reference sequence). CDR3 length: 15 residues. CDR3 DNA sequence: TGTGTCAGCAGCTCGTCAGGGGTTAGTGATTCACCCCTCCACTTT. Its protein product is CVSSSSGVSDSPLHF. Supplemented by reference TRBV7-9 and TRBJ1-6, the full variable domain reads DTGVSQNPRHKITKRGQNVTFRCDPISEHNRLYWYRQTLGQGPEFLTYFQNEAQLEKSRLLSDRFSAERPKGSFSTLEIQRTEQGDSAMYLCVSSSSGVSDSPLHFGNGTRLTVT.

This chain connects TRBV5-6 to TRBJ1-5, with D perhaps TRBD1 (6 bases). From germline, CDR1 is SGHDT and CDR2 YYEEEE. CDR3 length equals 15 residues. Trimming removed 4 bases at V and 6 bases at J, with 17 bases between. CDR3 bases: TGTGCCAGCAGCGAATACAGGGAGAGGGGTCAGCCCCAGCATTTT. It yields the protein CASSEYRERGQPQHF.

This chain connects TRBV7-6 to TRBJ2-7; TRBD2 matches at 10 bases. V was clipped by 0 bases and J by 3 bases; unmatched bases: 2. The length of the CDR3 is 15 residues. Germline lookup yields CDR1 SGHVS and CDR2 FNYEAQ. The CDR3 sequence: CASSLAAGGDYEQYF. CDR3 sequence (DNA): TGTGCCAGCAGCTTAGCAGCGGGGGGGGACTACGAGCAGTACTTC.

This clonotype was seen a few times. V usage is TRBV7-9 and J usage is TRBJ2-1; TRBD2 matches at 8 bases. V lost 6 bases and J lost 1; bases outside the gene matches: 11. The CDR3 contains 17 residues. CDR1 is SEHNR and CDR2 is FQNEAQ in the germline V gene (reference sequence). CDR3 nucleotide sequence: TGTGCCAGCAGACCGGGGCGGGGGGCATCTTCCTACAATGAGCAGTTCTTC. Protein product: CASRPGRGASSYNEQFF. The complete variable domain, with remaining parts taken from reference TRBV7-9 and TRBJ2-1, reads DTGVSQNPRHKITKRGQNVTFRCDPISEHNRLYWYRQTLGQGPEFLTYFQNEAQLEKSRLLSDRFSAERPKGSFSTLEIQRTEQGDSAMYLCASRPGRGASSYNEQFFGPGTRLTVL.

J is TRBJ2-3 and V is TRBV7-9, with 9 bases fitting TRBD2. V shed 5 bases, J shed 6 bases, and the junction held 15 bases outside the gene matches. Germline lookup yields CDR1 SEHNR and CDR2 FQNEAQ (reference sequence). The length of the CDR3 is 17 residues. CDR3: CASSPPALREGGDTQYF. CDR3 DNA sequence: TGTGCCAGCAGCCCTCCGGCCCTGCGGGAGGGGGGGGATACGCAGTATTTT.

V and J are TRBV3-1 and TRBJ2-7; D gene ambiguous. The germline gives CDR1 LGHDT, CDR2 YNNKEL (reference sequence). This CDR3 has 12 amino acids. The germline V and J ends were trimmed by 0 bases and 6 bases, with 6 bases remaining between them. The CDR3 loop reads CASSQDSSEQYF. The CDR3, as DNA: TGTGCCAGCAGCCAAGACAGTTCCGAGCAGTACTTC.

The V gene is TRBV29-1, the J gene TRBJ2-7; D is possibly TRBD1 (6 bases). Trimming took 7 bases from V and 1 from J, leaving 11 bases between them. Germline loops: CDR1 SQVTM, CDR2 ANQGSEA. The CDR3 consists of 12 residues. The CDR3 sequence is CSAGHQSYEQYF. The CDR3 coding sequence is TGCAGCGCGGGACACCAGTCCTACGAGCAGTACTTC.

The chain carries TRBV5-1 and TRBJ1-2; 9 nucleotides align to TRBD1. The J segment lost 8 bases and the V segment lost 4 bases, leaving 9 bases of the junction unmatched. Per the germline V gene, CDR1 is SGHRS and CDR2 is YFSETQ. The CDR3 spans 14 residues. CDR3 residues: CASSPTGQGAGYTF. CDR3 bases: TGCGCCAGCAGCCCTACGGGACAGGGTGCCGGCTACACCTTC. Full variable domain (missing parts from reference TRBV5-1 and TRBJ1-2): KAGVTQTPRYLIKTRGQQVTLSCSPISGHRSVSWYQQTPGQGLQFLFEYFSETQRNKGNFPGRFSGRQFSNSRSEMNVSTLELGDSALYLCASSPTGQGAGYTFGSGTRLTVV.

This clonotype was counted a few times. The J gene is TRBJ2-5, the V gene TRBV12-3 or TRBV12-4, with no clear D. The CDR3 runs to 11 residues. V was trimmed by 8 bases and J by 5 bases, leaving 9 bases between them. CDR3 amino acids: CASESGETQYF. CDR3 nucleotides: TGTGCCAGCGAAAGTGGGGAGACCCAGTACTTC.

V gene TRBV20-1 combines with J gene TRBJ1-2; D is possibly TRBD1 (5 bases). The CDR3 length is 14 residues. Germline V lookup: CDR1 DFQATT, CDR2 SNEGSKA (reference sequence). Trimming removed 8 bases from V and 1 base from J, with 17 bases in between. In DNA, the CDR3 is TGCAGTACAATGGGGGGACTTATTAACTATGGCTACACCTTC. Protein product: CSTMGGLINYGYTF.

This clonotype was observed a handful of times. The chain combines TRBV7-9 with TRBJ2-1, with a possible D match to TRBD2 (6 bases). V shed 6 bases and J shed 5 bases, with 20 bases lying between them. The CDR3 has 16 residues. The V gene's germline CDR1 is SEHNR and CDR2 FQNEAQ (reference sequence). CDR3 in amino acids: CASSYLGGDRHNEQFF. CDR3 nucleotides: TGTGCCAGCAGTTACTTGGGCGGGGACCGTCACAATGAGCAGTTCTTC. Full variable domain (outside the CDR3, taken from reference TRBV7-9 and TRBJ2-1): DTGVSQNPRHKITKRGQNVTFRCDPISEHNRLYWYRQTLGQGPEFLTYFQNEAQLEKSRLLSDRFSAERPKGSFSTLEIQRTEQGDSAMYLCASSYLGGDRHNEQFFGPGTRLTVL.

This chain joins TRBV29-1 and TRBJ1-2, with a tentative D call TRBD1 (5 bases). CDR3 length: 12 residues. V lost 7 bases and J lost 6, with 15 bases in between. Germline V CDR1 and CDR2: SQVTM, ANQGSEA. The CDR3 DNA reads TGCAGCGCCGAGGGACCGACCCATGGCTACACCTTC. Amino acids: CSAEGPTHGYTF.

The chain has TRBV3-1 and TRBJ2-1; perhaps TRBD2 as D (5 bases). CDR3 length equals 18 residues. Trimming shortened V by 0 bases and J by 0 bases, and 15 bases separated the two germline ends. Germline V lookup: CDR1 LGHDT, CDR2 YNNKEL (reference sequence). The CDR3 sequence: CASSQDLDSDPSYNEQFF. CDR3 in DNA: TGTGCCAGCAGCCAAGATCTAGATAGCGACCCCTCCTACAATGAGCAGTTCTTC.

In this sample, this clonotype turned up once. A read error is possible here, since a much larger clone lies one base away. J is TRBJ2-7 and V is TRBV4-1; no reliable D call. The germline CDR1 and CDR2 sequences are MGHRA and YSYEKL. CDR3 size: 14 residues. The CDR3 nucleotides read TGCGTCAGCAGCCTCCTCCGAGGCACCTACGAGCAGTACTTC. It is translated as CVSSLLRGTYEQYF.

This clonotype appeared once. A much larger clone differs by one base, so this may be a read error. The chain joins TRBV6-4 to TRBJ2-5; D is unresolved. This CDR3 is 13 amino acids long. Trimming pared 2 bases from V and 11 bases from J, leaving 15 bases between. Germline V CDR1 and CDR2: MRHNA, SNTAGT. Here the CDR3 reads CASSDASSEEQYF. The CDR3 nucleotides are TGTGCCAGCAGTGACGCTAGTTCGGAAGAGCAGTACTTC.

Of note for this clonotype: An end of the junction differs from the germline gene, which may be a read error. The V gene is TRBV4-1, the J gene TRBJ2-5; 13 bases map to TRBD2. The J call is uncertain, as TRBJ2-4 better fits the DNA end. This CDR3 spans 21 amino acids. Looked up from germline, CDR1 is MGHRA and CDR2 is YSYEKL. The CDR3 bases are TGCGCCAGCGGCCAAGACGGACGTGGACTAGCGGGAGAGGGGGCCAAAAACATTCAGTACTTC. Translated, it gives CASGQDGRGLAGEGAKNIQYF.

The chain uses TRBV27 and TRBJ1-1; D is uncertain. CDR3 length: 15 residues. V was cut by 0 bases and J by 1 base, with 9 bases left in between. The germline V gene has CDR1 MNHEY and CDR2 SMNVEV (reference sequence). The CDR3 DNA reads TGTGCCAGCAGTTTATCTTGGACGGGGAACACTGAAGCTTTCTTT. Its translation: CASSLSWTGNTEAFF.

To note about this clonotype: The junction departs from the called germline gene at one end, perhaps through a read error. The chain carries TRBV5-1 and TRBJ2-4; no firm D call. The J call is doubtful: the DNA matches TRBJ2-7 better. Germline CDR1 and CDR2: SGHRS and YFSETQ. This CDR3 has 16 residues. CDR3 DNA sequence: TGCGCCGGCAGCTTGGGCACGGGTAAGGATTTCTACGAGCAGTACTTC. This codes for CAGSLGTGKDFYEQYF.

The chain links TRBV10-1 to TRBJ2-5; TRBD2 might be the D (6 bases). Germline V gives CDR1 WNHNN, CDR2 SYGVQD (reference sequence). V dropped 3 bases and J dropped 5 bases, with 13 bases sitting between them. The length of the CDR3 is 14 residues. The CDR3: CASSDEREHETQYF. The CDR3 DNA reads TGCGCCAGCAGTGATGAACGGGAGCACGAGACCCAGTACTTC.

This clonotype was detected a few times. The V gene is TRBV20-1, the J gene TRBJ1-2, with 10 bases fitting TRBD1. The CDR3 length is 13 residues. CDR1 is DFQATT, CDR2 SNEGSKA, per germline (reference sequence). With 0 bases clipped from V and 8 bases from J, the junction kept 3 bases outside the gene matches. The CDR3 loop is CSAREGQGTGYTF. In DNA, the CDR3 is TGCAGTGCTAGAGAGGGACAGGGGACGGGCTACACCTTC.

This clonotype showed up just a few times. The V and J genes are TRBV20-1 and TRBJ1-2, with TRBD1 as a possible D gene (5 bases). Germline CDR1 reads DFQATT; CDR2 reads SNEGSKA (reference sequence). Deletions cut 5 bases from V and 8 bases from J, with 18 bases between. This CDR3 contains 13 residues. The DNA of the CDR3 is TGCAGTGCTCCTAGGGCAGGGTCAGGGGGCTACACCTTC. Translating it yields CSAPRAGSGGYTF.

V is TRBV12-3 or TRBV12-4 and J is TRBJ2-7, with a possible D match to TRBD1 (5 bases). Trimming removed 1 base at V and 6 bases at J, with 16 bases between. The CDR3 has 15 residues. This CDR3 reads CASSLGGAGRGEQYF. The CDR3, as DNA: TGTGCCAGCAGTTTAGGAGGAGCAGGAAGGGGCGAGCAGTACTTC.